Sequencing of this TCR beta chain was carried out in a study of blood T cell repertoires in COVID-19. Whole-study context: Italy, Spain and the United States were the sources of the convalescent and acute COVID-19 samples. The cDNA or gDNA used as material had been derived from T cells, B-cell-depleted T cells, or PBMCs.

In the original processing: Researchers report that nucleated cell counts were estimated from reference gene primer amplification. The data were produced by immunoSEQ multiplex PCR, yet TCRdb's version contains in-frame clones alone and is incomplete. V and J calls and clone size are given by that table; D and trimming were obtained from the DNA. The sample holds approximately 250,000 clones; 86% are singletons and the top ten take around 1.8%. The V gene lost 4 bases and the J gene lost 3 bases, with 4 bases spanning the gap. The CDR3 totals 12 residues. The chain links TRBV12-3 or TRBV12-4 to TRBJ1-5, with D uncertain. Sequencing was performed on peripheral blood. This TCR was recovered from a man under 40 with active or convalescent COVID-19. This CDR3 is CASSYYNQPQHF. In nucleotides, the CDR3 is TGTGCCAGCAGTTACTACAATCAGCCCCAGCATTTT.